Below, 25 T cell receptor beta chains from the same sample are listed, as sequenced in a study of read filtering for tumor transcriptome and immune sequencing. Molecular barcoded adaptors covering alpha/delta and beta/gamma chains were used on approximately 400 ng RNA. TCRdb re-called the reads with MiXCR, one entry per CDR3 protein. Among approximately 140,000 distinct CDR3 sequences listed, roughly 13% were seen once. Sequenced input: a population of CD138-negative cells sorted from bone marrow. The receptors derive from a donor at least 40 years old with multiple myeloma.

This clonotype was seen a handful of times. Just one base apart from a much larger clone, this may be a read error. This rearrangement joins TRBV11-1 to TRBJ2-1; no clear D gene. This CDR3 is 16 amino acids long. Trimming shortened V by 5 bases and J by 3 bases, and 17 bases separated the two germline ends. CDR1 and CDR2 (germline): SGHAT, FQDESV (reference sequence). In DNA, the CDR3 is TGTGCCAGCAGCGCCAATTTTATCCGGCACTACAATGAGCAGTTCTTC. It translates to CASSANFIRHYNEQFF.

This clonotype has a handful of counts. The V and J genes are TRBV7-9 and TRBJ2-2; D unresolved. Trimming stripped 5 bases from V and 6 bases from J, with 16 bases between. This CDR3 comprises 15 residues. The germline V gene has CDR1 SEHNR and CDR2 FQNEAQ (reference sequence). The CDR3: CASSVRPYTAGELFF. Written as DNA, the CDR3 is TGTGCCAGCAGCGTCAGACCCTATACAGCCGGGGAGCTGTTTTTT.

This clonotype was counted at least ten times. The chain recombines TRBV20-1 with TRBJ2-7; D possibly corresponds to TRBD2 (6 bases). The V end lost 3 bases, the J end lost 3 bases, and 9 bases lay between the germline ends. This CDR3 has 12 residues. The V gene's germline CDR1 is DFQATT and CDR2 SNEGSKA (reference sequence). For the CDR3, the DNA is TGCAGTGCTAGGGGTAGCGGCTACGAGCAGTACTTC. Translated, it gives CSARGSGYEQYF.

This clonotype was counted many times. The CDR3 reads CASSSLRQRNTIYF. CDR3 nucleotides: TGTGCCAGCAGCTCCTTGAGGCAACGGAACACCATATATTTT. The chain is built from TRBV11-2 and TRBJ1-3, with D uncertain. Trimming pared 4 bases from V and 7 bases from J, leaving 14 bases between. Germline V gives CDR1 SGHAT, CDR2 FQNNGV. The CDR3 spans 14 residues.

This clonotype was recorded at least ten times. The chain joins TRBV3-1 to TRBJ1-5; D gene ambiguous. The CDR3 spans 15 residues. The germline CDR1 and CDR2 sequences are LGHDT and YNNKEL (reference sequence). Deletions cut 3 bases from V and 0 bases from J, with 9 bases between. This CDR3 is CASSHGPTSNQPQHF. The CDR3 DNA is TGTGCCAGCAGCCACGGGCCGACTAGCAATCAGCCCCAGCATTTT.

This clonotype was observed many times. The chain uses TRBV18 and TRBJ2-7; 7 nucleotides agree with TRBD1. The CDR3 extends over 13 amino acids. Per the germline V gene, CDR1 is KGHSH and CDR2 is LQKENI. Germline trimming cut 2 bases from V and 9 bases from J; bases unmatched to any gene: 7. The CDR3 bases are TGTGCCAGCTCACCAGGGACAGTAGTCAGGCAGTACTTC. Protein: CASSPGTVVRQYF.

Comment on this clonotype: A read error may produce the germline difference seen at one junction end. V is TRBV4-2 and J is TRBJ2-5; D perhaps matches TRBD2 (5 bases). This CDR3 region has 15 residues. Germline values: CDR1 LGHNA, CDR2 YNFKEQ. As DNA, the CDR3 is TGCGCCAGCAGCCAAGATATCGCTAGCCCAGAGACCCAGTACTTT. Encoded protein: CASSQDIASPETQYF.

The chain couples TRBV7-9 to TRBJ2-1; a weak D match, TRBD1 (6 bases). Germline CDR1 SEHNR, CDR2 FQNEAQ (reference sequence). This CDR3 has 14 amino acids. V was cut by 5 bases and J by 7 bases, with 15 bases left in between. CDR3 protein: CASSPGQGGNEQFF. The CDR3 DNA is TGTGCCAGCAGCCCGGGACAAGGGGGTAATGAGCAGTTCTTC.

The chain employs TRBV6-2 or TRBV6-3 and TRBJ2-2; D is uncertain. Trimming pared 7 bases from V and 1 base from J, leaving 7 bases between. Germline loops: CDR1 MNHEY, CDR2 SVGEGT. The CDR3 consists of 13 residues. CDR3 amino acids: CASMELNTGELFF. DNA for the CDR3: TGTGCCAGCATGGAATTGAACACCGGGGAGCTGTTTTTT.

This clonotype was picked up many times. J is TRBJ2-2 and V is TRBV10-3; the D gene could be TRBD1 or TRBD2 (5 bases each). Germline CDR1 reads ENHRY; CDR2 reads SYGVKD. The V gene lost 10 bases and the J gene lost 3 bases, with 12 bases spanning the gap. This CDR3 spans 13 amino acids. CDR3 in amino acids: CATHLGDTGELFF. The CDR3 DNA follows: TGTGCCACCCACCTGGGGGACACCGGGGAGCTGTTTTTT.

This clonotype was seen at least ten times. V gene TRBV20-1 combines with J gene TRBJ2-7; weak D call: TRBD2 (6 bases). Germline-derived CDR1 and CDR2 are DFQATT and SNEGSKA (reference sequence). V was pared by 3 bases and J by 0 bases, with 15 bases between. The CDR3 runs 15 residues. The CDR3 DNA sequence: TGCAGTGCTAGTTTCGGGCGGGACTTCTCCTACGAGCAGTACTTC. This encodes CSASFGRDFSYEQYF.

A word on this clonotype: Here the CDR3 omits its conserved ending phenylalanine or tryptophan, so a read error is the likely source. The rearrangement uses TRBV9 and TRBJ2-1, with 14 bases lining up with TRBD2. The CDR3 totals 19 residues. Germline loops: CDR1 SGDLS, CDR2 YYNGEE. V lost 3 bases to trimming and J lost 0 bases; unmatched junction nucleotides: 8. CDR3 DNA sequence: TGTGCCAGCAGCGCGGGACTAGCGGGAGTATGGAGCTCCTACAATGAGCAGTTCCTC. It encodes CASSAGLAGVWSSYNEQFL.

This clonotype was counted many times. The chain links TRBV13 to TRBJ2-2; D is unclear. V lost 4 bases and J lost 5, with 14 bases in between. The CDR3 runs to 15 residues. Germline lookup yields CDR1 PRHDT and CDR2 FYEKMQ (reference sequence). CDR3 residues: CASSSPRGATGELFF. CDR3 in DNA: TGTGCCAGCAGCTCCCCCCGTGGCGCTACCGGGGAGCTGTTTTTT.

This clonotype appeared many times. V usage is TRBV2 and J usage is TRBJ2-7; D is unclear. The CDR3 has 12 residues. The V gene lost 6 bases and the J gene lost 4 bases, with 10 bases spanning the gap. Germline-derived CDR1 and CDR2 are SNHLY and FYNNEI. The CDR3 DNA follows: TGTGCCAGCAGGCTCTTAGGGTACGAGCAGTACTTC. Amino acids: CASRLLGYEQYF.

This clonotype showed up many times. The chain recombines TRBV20-1 with TRBJ2-3, with 10 bases lining up with TRBD2. CDR1 is DFQATT and CDR2 is SNEGSKA in the germline V gene (reference sequence). The CDR3 consists of 16 residues. Trimming at V came to 0 bases and at J to 6 bases, leaving 9 bases not matched to a gene. This CDR3 is CSARDPLAGVWDTQYF. In nucleotides, the CDR3 is TGCAGTGCTAGAGACCCTCTAGCGGGAGTGTGGGATACGCAGTATTTT.

This clonotype was seen many times. The V and J genes are TRBV12-3 or TRBV12-4 and TRBJ1-5; 9 bases align to TRBD1. Unmatched junction bases numbered 6, after V lost 6 bases and J lost 0 bases. CDR3 length: 16 amino acids. The CDR3 spells CASSYGQGYSNQPQHF. The CDR3 DNA reads as TGTGCCAGCAGCTATGGACAGGGGTATAGCAATCAGCCCCAGCATTTT.

This clonotype was counted ten times or more. The gene calls are TRBV14 and TRBJ1-2; D is undetermined. CDR3 length: 13 residues. With 1 base removed from V and 4 bases from J, the gap between germline ends came to 7 bases. The germline CDR1 and CDR2 sequences are SGHDN and FVKESK. Written as DNA, the CDR3 is TGTGCCAGCAGCCAAGGAAGAGGCTATGGCTACACCTTC. This encodes CASSQGRGYGYTF. The complete variable domain, with remaining parts taken from reference TRBV14 and TRBJ1-2, reads EAGVTQFPSHSVIEKGQTVTLRCDPISGHDNLYWYRRVMGKEIKFLLHFVKESKQDESGMPNNRFLAERTGGTYSTLKVQPAELEDSGVYFCASSQGRGYGYTFGSGTRLTVV.

This clonotype was counted only a few times. This may be a read error, as it is one base from a much larger clone. This chain uses TRBV7-8 with TRBJ2-1; D perhaps matches TRBD1 (6 bases). The V gene's germline CDR1 is SGHVS and CDR2 FQNEAQ. The CDR3 has 14 amino acids. The CDR3, as DNA: TGTGCCAGCAGCTTAGATCCAGGGGTGAGTGAGCGGTTCTTC. It codes for CASSLDPGVSERFF. The full variable domain, with the rest looked up from reference TRBV7-8 and TRBJ2-1, is GAGVSQSPRYKVAKRGQDVALRCDPISGHVSLFWYQQALGQGPEFLTYFQNEAQLDKSGLPSDRFFAERPEGSVSTLKIQRTQQEDSAVYLCASSLDPGVSERFFGPGTRLTVL.

At least ten counts were recorded for this clonotype. The CDR3 nucleotides read TGTGCCAGCAGCTCCGGACCCCTGAGAGCAGATACGCAGTATTTT. Encoded protein: CASSSGPLRADTQYF. The chain joins TRBV7-2 to TRBJ2-3; D unclear. V lost 4 bases to trimming and J lost 4 bases, with 15 bases between them. Per germline, CDR1 SGHTA and CDR2 FQGNSA. This CDR3 has 15 amino acids.

In its sample, this clonotype was seen many times. The V call is TRBV12-5, the J call TRBJ1-4; maybe TRBD1 (5 bases). The CDR3 covers 16 residues. In germline, CDR1 is LGHNT, CDR2 FRNRAP. V lost 6 bases to trimming and J lost 0 bases, with 14 bases between them. The CDR3 DNA follows: TGTGCTAGTGGCACCGGGACGGACGCAACTAATGAAAAACTGTTTTTT. Translation: CASGTGTDATNEKLFF.

V usage is TRBV20-1 and J usage is TRBJ2-3, with 14 bases that match TRBD2. Germline CDR1 DFQATT, CDR2 SNEGSKA (reference sequence). This CDR3 has 17 amino acids. The V and J ends lost 2 bases and 4 bases, in that order; junction bases with no gene match: 8. The CDR3 loop is CSARPMGLAGVADTQYF. The DNA of the CDR3 is TGCAGTGCTAGACCCATGGGACTAGCGGGAGTTGCAGATACGCAGTATTTT.

J is TRBJ2-5 and V is TRBV7-9, with D perhaps TRBD2 (6 bases). The CDR3 is 15 residues long. Germline loops: CDR1 SEHNR, CDR2 FQNEAQ (reference sequence). Trimming removed 7 bases at V and 3 bases at J, with 18 bases between. In DNA form, the CDR3 reads TGTGCCAGCACCTTCCCGGGGACTGCCGAAGAGACCCAGTACTTC. It translates to CASTFPGTAEETQYF.

This clonotype occurred many times. The chain combines TRBV7-9 with TRBJ2-7; no clear D gene. This CDR3 is built from 13 residues. V was cut by 3 bases and J by 1 base, with 7 bases left in between. CDR1 and CDR2 from the germline V gene are SEHNR and FQNEAQ (reference sequence). Here the CDR3 DNA reads TGTGCCAGCAGCTTGGATGGGTCCTACGAGCAGTACTTC. This gives the protein CASSLDGSYEQYF.

This clonotype has only a few counts. The rearrangement links TRBV10-3 to TRBJ2-5; 14 bases align to TRBD2. This CDR3 has 17 amino acids. V lost 7 bases to trimming and J lost 3 bases; unmatched junction nucleotides: 10. Germline CDR1 is ENHRY and CDR2 is SYGVKD. The CDR3 DNA sequence: TGTGCCATCAACTCGGGACTAGCGGGAGAAGGAGAAGAGACCCAGTACTTC. Protein sequence: CAINSGLAGEGEETQYF.

This clonotype appeared a few times. The chain recombines TRBV29-1 with TRBJ2-1; 9 bases align to TRBD2. V lost 4 bases and J lost 4; bases outside the gene matches: 8. Germline CDR1 reads SQVTM; CDR2 reads ANQGSEA. There are 15 residues in the CDR3. CDR3 region: CSVVGRREGYNEQFF. The CDR3 DNA reads TGCAGCGTTGTAGGGAGGCGGGAGGGTTACAATGAGCAGTTCTTC.